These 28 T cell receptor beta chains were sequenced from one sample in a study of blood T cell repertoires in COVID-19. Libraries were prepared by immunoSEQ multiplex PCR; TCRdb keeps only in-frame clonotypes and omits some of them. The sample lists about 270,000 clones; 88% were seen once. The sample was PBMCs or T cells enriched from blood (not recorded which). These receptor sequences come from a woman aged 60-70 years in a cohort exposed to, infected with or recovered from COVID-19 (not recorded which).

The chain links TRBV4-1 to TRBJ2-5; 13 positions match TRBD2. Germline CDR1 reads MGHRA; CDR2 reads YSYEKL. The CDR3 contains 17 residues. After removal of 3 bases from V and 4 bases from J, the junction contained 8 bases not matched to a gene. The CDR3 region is CASSHSKLAGGAETQYF. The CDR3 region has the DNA TGCGCCAGCAGCCATTCCAAACTAGCGGGAGGGGCAGAGACCCAGTACTTC.

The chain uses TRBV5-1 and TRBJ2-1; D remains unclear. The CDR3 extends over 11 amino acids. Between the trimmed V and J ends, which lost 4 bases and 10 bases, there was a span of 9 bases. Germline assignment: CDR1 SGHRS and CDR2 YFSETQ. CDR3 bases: TGCGCCAGCAGCCACAACATAGAGCAGTTCTTC. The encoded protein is CASSHNIEQFF.

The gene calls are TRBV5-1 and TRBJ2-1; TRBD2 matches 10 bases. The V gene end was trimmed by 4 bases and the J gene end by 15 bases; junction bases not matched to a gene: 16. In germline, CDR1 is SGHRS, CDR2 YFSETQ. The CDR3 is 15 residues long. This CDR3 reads CASSATLPSGRPPFF. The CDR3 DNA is TGCGCCAGCAGCGCAACCCTACCTAGCGGGAGACCCCCGTTCTTC.

CDR3 coding DNA: TGCGCCAGCAGCCAAGAAAGGGAGTCTTTCGACGAGCAGTACTTC. Protein: CASSQERESFDEQYF. This sequence joins TRBV4-3 and TRBJ2-7, with D possibly TRBD2 on 5 matching bases. V was trimmed by 0 bases and J by 5 bases, leaving 14 bases between them. Germline lookup yields CDR1 LGHNA and CDR2 YSLEER. The CDR3 has 15 amino acids.

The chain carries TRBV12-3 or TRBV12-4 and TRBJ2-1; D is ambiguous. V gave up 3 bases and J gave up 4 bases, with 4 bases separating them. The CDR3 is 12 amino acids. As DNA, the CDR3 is TGTGCCAGCAGTTTCGGGTACAATGAGCAGTTCTTC. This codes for CASSFGYNEQFF.

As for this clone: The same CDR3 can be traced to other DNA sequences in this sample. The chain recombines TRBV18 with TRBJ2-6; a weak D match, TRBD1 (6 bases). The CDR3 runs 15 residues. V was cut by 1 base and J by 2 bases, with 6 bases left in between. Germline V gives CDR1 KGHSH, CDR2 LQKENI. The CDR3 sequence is CASSPQGAGANVLTF. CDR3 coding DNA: TGTGCCAGCTCACCACAGGGGGCTGGGGCCAACGTCCTGACTTTC.

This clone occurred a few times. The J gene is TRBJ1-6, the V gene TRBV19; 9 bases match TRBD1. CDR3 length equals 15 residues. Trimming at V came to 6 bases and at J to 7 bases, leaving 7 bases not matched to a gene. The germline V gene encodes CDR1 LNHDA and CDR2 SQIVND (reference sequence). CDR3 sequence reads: CASSSTGQGNSPLHF. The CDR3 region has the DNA TGTGCCAGTAGCAGTACGGGACAGGGAAATTCACCCCTCCACTTT.

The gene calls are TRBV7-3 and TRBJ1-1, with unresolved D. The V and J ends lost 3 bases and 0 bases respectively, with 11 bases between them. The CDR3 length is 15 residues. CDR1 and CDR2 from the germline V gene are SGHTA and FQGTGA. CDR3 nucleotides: TGTGCCAGCAGCTTCTGTCGGTATATGAACACTGAAGCTTTCTTT. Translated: CASSFCRYMNTEAFF.

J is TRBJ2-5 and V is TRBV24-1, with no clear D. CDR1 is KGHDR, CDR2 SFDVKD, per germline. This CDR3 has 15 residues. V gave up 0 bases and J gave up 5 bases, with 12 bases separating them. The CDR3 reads CATSDLSGGKETQYF. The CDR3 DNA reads TGTGCCACCAGTGATTTGAGTGGTGGCAAGGAGACCCAGTACTTC.

CDR3 amino acids: CASSQPTQGIGEKLFF. The CDR3 DNA reads as TGTGCCAGCAGCCAACCTACACAGGGGATCGGTGAAAAACTGTTTTTT. The chain couples TRBV4-2 to TRBJ1-4; 7 bases map to TRBD1. V lost 2 bases to trimming and J lost 7 bases; unmatched junction nucleotides: 10. Germline CDR1 is LGHNA and CDR2 is YNFKEQ. The CDR3 spans 16 residues.

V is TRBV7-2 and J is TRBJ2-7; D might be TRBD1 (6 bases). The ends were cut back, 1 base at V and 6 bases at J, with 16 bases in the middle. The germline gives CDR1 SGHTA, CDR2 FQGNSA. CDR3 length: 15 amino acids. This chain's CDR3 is CASSLEGWPGAEQYF. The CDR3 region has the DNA TGTGCCAGCAGCTTAGAGGGCTGGCCAGGGGCCGAGCAGTACTTC. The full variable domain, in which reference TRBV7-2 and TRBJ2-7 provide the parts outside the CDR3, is GAGVSQSPSNKVTEKGKDVELRCDPISGHTALYWYRQSLGQGLEFLIYFQGNSAPDKSGLPSDRFSAERTGGSVSTLTIQRTQQEDSAVYLCASSLEGWPGAEQYFGPGTRLTVT.

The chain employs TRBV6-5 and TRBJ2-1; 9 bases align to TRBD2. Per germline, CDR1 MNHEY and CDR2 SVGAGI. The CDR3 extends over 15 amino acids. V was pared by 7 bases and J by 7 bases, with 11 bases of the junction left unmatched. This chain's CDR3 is CASMEAGGLRNEQFF. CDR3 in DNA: TGTGCCAGCATGGAGGCGGGAGGGTTGAGAAATGAGCAGTTCTTC.

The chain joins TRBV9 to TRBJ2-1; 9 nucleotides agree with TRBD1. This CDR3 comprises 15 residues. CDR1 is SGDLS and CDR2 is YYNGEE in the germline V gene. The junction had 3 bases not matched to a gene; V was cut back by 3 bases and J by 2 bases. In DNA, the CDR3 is TGTGCCAGCAGCGCTAGGACAGGGGCCTACAATGAGCAGTTCTTC. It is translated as CASSARTGAYNEQFF.

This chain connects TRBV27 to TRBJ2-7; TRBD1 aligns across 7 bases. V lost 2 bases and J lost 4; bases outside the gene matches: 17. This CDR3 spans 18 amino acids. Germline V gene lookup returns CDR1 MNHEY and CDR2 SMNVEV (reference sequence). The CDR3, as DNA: TGTGCCAGCAGTTTAAGGATTCGACAGGGTGGAGTTAGTTACGAGCAGTACTTC. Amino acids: CASSLRIRQGGVSYEQYF.

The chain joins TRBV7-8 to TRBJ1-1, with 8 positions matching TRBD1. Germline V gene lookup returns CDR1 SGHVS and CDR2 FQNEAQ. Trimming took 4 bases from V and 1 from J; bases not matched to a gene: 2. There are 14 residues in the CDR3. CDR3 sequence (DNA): TGTGCCAGCAGCTCCAGGGGGCAGAACACTGAAGCTTTCTTT. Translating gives CASSSRGQNTEAFF.

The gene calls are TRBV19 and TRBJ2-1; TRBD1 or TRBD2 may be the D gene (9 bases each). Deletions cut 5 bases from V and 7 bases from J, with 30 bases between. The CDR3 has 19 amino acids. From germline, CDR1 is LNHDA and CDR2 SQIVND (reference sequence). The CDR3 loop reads CASSPRQGGGSGRRNEQFF. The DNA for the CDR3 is TGTGCCAGTAGTCCCAGACAGGGGGGGGGAAGCGGGAGGAGGAATGAGCAGTTCTTC.

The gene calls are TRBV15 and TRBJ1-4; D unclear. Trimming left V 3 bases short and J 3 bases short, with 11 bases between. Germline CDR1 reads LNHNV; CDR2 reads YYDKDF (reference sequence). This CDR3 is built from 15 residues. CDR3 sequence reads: CATSSRVGANEKLFF. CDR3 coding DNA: TGTGCCACCAGCAGTCGCGTGGGAGCTAATGAAAAACTGTTTTTT.

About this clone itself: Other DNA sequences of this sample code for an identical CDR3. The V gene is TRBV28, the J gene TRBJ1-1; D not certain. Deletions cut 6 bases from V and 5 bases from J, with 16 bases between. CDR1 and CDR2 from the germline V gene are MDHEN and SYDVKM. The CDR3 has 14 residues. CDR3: CASSPTGRGTEAFF. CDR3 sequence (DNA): TGTGCCAGCAGCCCGACCGGGCGAGGGACTGAAGCTTTCTTT.

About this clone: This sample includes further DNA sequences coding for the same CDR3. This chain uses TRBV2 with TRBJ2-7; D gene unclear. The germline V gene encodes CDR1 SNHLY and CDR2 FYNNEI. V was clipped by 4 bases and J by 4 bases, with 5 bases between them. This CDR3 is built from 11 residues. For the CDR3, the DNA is TGTGCCAGCAGTGCAGGTTACGAGCAGTACTTC. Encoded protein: CASSAGYEQYF.

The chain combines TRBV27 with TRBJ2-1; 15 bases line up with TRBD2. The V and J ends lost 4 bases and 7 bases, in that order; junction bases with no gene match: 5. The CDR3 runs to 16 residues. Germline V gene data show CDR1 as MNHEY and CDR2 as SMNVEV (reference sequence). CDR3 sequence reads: CASSWTSGRARNEQFF. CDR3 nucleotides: TGTGCCAGCAGTTGGACTAGCGGGAGGGCCAGGAATGAGCAGTTCTTC.

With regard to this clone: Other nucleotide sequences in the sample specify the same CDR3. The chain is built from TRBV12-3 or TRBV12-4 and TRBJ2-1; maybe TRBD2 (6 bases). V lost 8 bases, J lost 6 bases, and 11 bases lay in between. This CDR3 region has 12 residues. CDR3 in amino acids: CASSRGGNEQFF. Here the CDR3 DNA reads TGTGCCAGCTCCCGGGGAGGCAATGAGCAGTTCTTC.

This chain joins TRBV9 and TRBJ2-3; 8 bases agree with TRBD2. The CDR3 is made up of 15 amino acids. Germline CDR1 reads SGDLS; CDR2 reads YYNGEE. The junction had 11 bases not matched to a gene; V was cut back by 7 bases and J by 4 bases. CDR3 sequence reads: CASGSPPGGPDTQYF. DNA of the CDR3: TGTGCCAGCGGATCCCCACCGGGAGGGCCAGATACGCAGTATTTT.

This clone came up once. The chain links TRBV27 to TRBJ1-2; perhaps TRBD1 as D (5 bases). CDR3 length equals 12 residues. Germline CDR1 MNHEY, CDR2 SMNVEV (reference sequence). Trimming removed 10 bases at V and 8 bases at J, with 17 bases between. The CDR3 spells CATRYTGGGYTF. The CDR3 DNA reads TGTGCCACCCGGTACACCGGGGGAGGCTACACCTTC.

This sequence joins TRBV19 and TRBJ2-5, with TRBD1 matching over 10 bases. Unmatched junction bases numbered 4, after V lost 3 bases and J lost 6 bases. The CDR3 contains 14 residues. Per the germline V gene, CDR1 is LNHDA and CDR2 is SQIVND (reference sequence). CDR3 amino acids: CASSMGTGAKTQYF. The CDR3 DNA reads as TGTGCCAGTAGTATGGGGACAGGGGCAAAGACCCAGTACTTC.

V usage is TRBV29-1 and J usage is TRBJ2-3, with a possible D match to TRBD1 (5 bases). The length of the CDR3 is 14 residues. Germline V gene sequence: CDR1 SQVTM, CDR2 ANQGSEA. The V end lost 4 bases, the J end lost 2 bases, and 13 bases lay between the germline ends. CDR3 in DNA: TGCAGCGTTGTAGTCAGGGCCCACACAGATACGCAGTATTTT. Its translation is CSVVVRAHTDTQYF.

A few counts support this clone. CDR3 protein: CASSQDGGSDREQYF. DNA of the CDR3: TGTGCCAGCAGCCAAGATGGAGGCTCCGACAGGGAGCAGTACTTC. The gene calls are TRBV4-2 and TRBJ2-7; tentatively, D is TRBD1 (6 bases). Germline CDR1 and CDR2: LGHNA and YNFKEQ. The V end was cut by 0 bases, the J end by 7 bases, with 16 bases between. CDR3 length: 15 residues.

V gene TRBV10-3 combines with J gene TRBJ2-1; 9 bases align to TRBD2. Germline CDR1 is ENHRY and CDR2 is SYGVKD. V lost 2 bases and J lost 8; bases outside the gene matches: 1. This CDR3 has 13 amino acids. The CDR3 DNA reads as TGTGCCATCAGTGAGGGCGGGAGGGATGAGCAGTTCTTC. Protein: CAISEGGRDEQFF.

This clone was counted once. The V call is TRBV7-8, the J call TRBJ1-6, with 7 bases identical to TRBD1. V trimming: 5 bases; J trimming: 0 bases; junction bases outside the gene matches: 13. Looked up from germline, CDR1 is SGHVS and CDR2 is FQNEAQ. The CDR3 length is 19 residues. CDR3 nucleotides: TGTGCCAGCAGCGAACAGGGGCCAACTTCCAGCTCCTATAATTCACCCCTCCACTTT. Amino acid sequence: CASSEQGPTSSSYNSPLHF.